This T cell receptor (beta chain) derives from a study of monozygotic twins with inflammatory bowel disease. General study points: Among twins, concordant and discordant pairs did not differ in repertoire similarity, possibly from limited power. No distinction between different T cell subtypes was possible. Healthy co-twins had higher TCRbeta inverse Simpson diversity than their IBD twins.

This CDR3 has 13 amino acids. CDR1 SNHLY and CDR2 FYNNEI come from the germline V gene. TCRdb reprocessed the 5' RACE reads, with one entry per CDR3 protein and no DNA. The repertoire table contains about 380,000 distinct CDR3 sequences. Points on this clonotype: Its cognate antigen is unknown.

V and J are TRBV2 and TRBJ1-5; TCRdb lists TRBD1, though no DNA is available to test this call. The receptor's source is a human donor with ulcerative colitis or Crohn's disease, or a healthy co-twin of an affected twin (not recorded which). Sequencing was performed on blood. The CDR3 loop is CASIRDSNQPQHF.